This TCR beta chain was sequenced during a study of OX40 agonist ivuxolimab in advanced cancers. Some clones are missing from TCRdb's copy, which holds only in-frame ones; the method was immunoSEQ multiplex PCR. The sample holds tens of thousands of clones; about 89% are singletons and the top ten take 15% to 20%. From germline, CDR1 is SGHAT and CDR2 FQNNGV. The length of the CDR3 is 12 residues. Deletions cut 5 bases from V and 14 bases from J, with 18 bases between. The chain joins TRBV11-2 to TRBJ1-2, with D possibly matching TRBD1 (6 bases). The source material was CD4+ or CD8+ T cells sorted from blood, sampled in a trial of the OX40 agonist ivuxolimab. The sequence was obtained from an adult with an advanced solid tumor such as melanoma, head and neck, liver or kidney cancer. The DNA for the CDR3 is TGTGCCAGCAGCCGAGGTCTTGATACAGGGACCTTC. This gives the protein CASSRGLDTGTF.